The 30 T cell receptor beta chains in this list originate from one sample, sequenced in a study of blood T cell repertoires in COVID-19. Repertoires were generated with immunoSEQ multiplex PCR, while TCRdb's copy carries only in-frame clones and drops some. The sample comprises approximately 230,000 clones, about nine tenths of which are singletons, and 15% rests with the top ten. The source material was PBMCs or T cells enriched from blood (not recorded which). The receptors originated from a man between 18 and 35 years old who had recovered from COVID-19.

The V gene is TRBV5-1, the J gene TRBJ1-2; 7 bases line up with TRBD1. With V trimmed by 4 bases and J by 4 bases, 13 bases remained unmatched. Germline V gene data show CDR1 as SGHRS and CDR2 as YFSETQ. CDR3 length: 16 amino acids. The CDR3, as DNA: TGCGCCAGCAGCGGATCGTCGGGACAGAGTGGCTATGGCTACACCTTC. This gives the protein CASSGSSGQSGYGYTF.

The chain is built from TRBV28 and TRBJ2-1; D call uncertain. V lost 6 bases, J lost 9 bases, and 12 bases lay in between. Germline CDR1 and CDR2: MDHEN and SYDVKM. The CDR3 consists of 12 residues. CDR3 region: CASSLENAEQFF. The CDR3 nucleotides read TGTGCCAGCAGCCTGGAGAATGCTGAGCAGTTCTTC.

The J gene is TRBJ1-1, the V gene TRBV14, with D perhaps matching TRBD1 (6 bases). The V gene lost 4 bases and the J gene lost 0 bases, with 18 bases spanning the gap. Looked up from germline, CDR1 is SGHDN and CDR2 is FVKESK. The CDR3 is 17 residues long. For the CDR3, the DNA is TGTGCCAGCAGCCCCGGACAGATTGCACTGATGAACACTGAAGCTTTCTTT. Translated: CASSPGQIALMNTEAFF.

The CDR3 bases are TGTGCCACCAGCAGGGGGGACAGGGGATCACCCCTCCACTTT. Translation gives CATSRGDRGSPLHF. The V gene is TRBV15, the J gene TRBJ1-6; TRBD1 matches at 10 bases. The germline V gene has CDR1 LNHNV and CDR2 YYDKDF (reference sequence). Losses at the gene ends were 3 bases for V and 10 bases for J; bases not matched to a gene: 3. CDR3 length equals 14 residues.

This chain connects TRBV4-1 to TRBJ1-6; a weak D match, TRBD1 (6 bases). CDR3 length: 16 amino acids. From germline, CDR1 is MGHRA and CDR2 YSYEKL. Between the trimmed V and J ends, which lost 2 bases and 5 bases, there was a span of 13 bases. The CDR3 protein is CASSQRRDTNNSPLHF. DNA for the CDR3: TGCGCCAGCAGCCAACGCCGGGACACAAATAATTCACCCCTCCACTTT.

The chain uses TRBV12-3 or TRBV12-4 and TRBJ1-2, with TRBD1 matching over 9 bases. The CDR3 length is 13 residues. Trimming removed 6 bases from V and 8 bases from J; junction bases left unmatched: 7. This chain's CDR3 is CASSAQGARGYTF. In DNA, the CDR3 is TGTGCCAGCAGCGCACAGGGGGCTCGGGGCTACACCTTC.

The V gene is TRBV7-6, the J gene TRBJ1-4, with a possible D match to TRBD1 (5 bases). This CDR3 is 13 amino acids long. The germline gives CDR1 SGHVS, CDR2 FNYEAQ. V dropped 5 bases and J dropped 6 bases, with 10 bases sitting between them. The chain's CDR3 is CASSRQSYEKLFF. In DNA, the CDR3 is TGTGCCAGCAGCCGACAGAGTTATGAAAAACTGTTTTTT.

As for this clone: The same CDR3 can be traced to other DNA sequences in this sample. This chain joins TRBV6-1 and TRBJ2-7; the D is unclear. In germline, CDR1 is MNHNS, CDR2 SASEGT. V was clipped by 2 bases and J by 2 bases, with 10 bases between them. This CDR3 spans 14 amino acids. The CDR3 is CASSESGGPYEQYF. DNA of the CDR3: TGTGCCAGCAGTGAATCCGGTGGGCCCTACGAGCAGTACTTC.

This clone appeared once. DNA for the CDR3: TGTGCCAGCAGTTCGCGGACAGCGTCTCCCTATGGCTACACCTTC. Translating it yields CASSSRTASPYGYTF. V usage is TRBV28 and J usage is TRBJ1-2; weak D call: TRBD1 (6 bases). In germline, CDR1 is MDHEN, CDR2 SYDVKM. This CDR3 region has 15 residues. V was shortened by 4 bases and J by 4 bases, with 16 bases between the two germline ends.

This clone was found a few times. The genes are TRBV24-1 and TRBJ2-1; D is unclear. The V and J ends lost 5 bases and 4 bases respectively, with 2 bases between them. Germline values: CDR1 KGHDR, CDR2 SFDVKD. The CDR3 is made up of 11 amino acids. CDR3 coding DNA: TGTGCCACCAGTGCTTACAATGAGCAGTTCTTC. Protein product: CATSAYNEQFF.

The CDR3: CASSSPGQFFPLHF. Here the CDR3 DNA reads TGTGCCAGCAGCTCTCCGGGACAGTTTTTCCCCCTCCACTTT. The chain uses TRBV3-1 (or the pseudogene TRBV3-2) and TRBJ1-6, with 7 positions matching TRBD1. CDR1 and CDR2 (germline): LGHDT, YNNKEL (reference sequence). The CDR3 runs 14 residues. J lost 13 bases, V lost 5 bases, and 11 bases had no gene match.

J is TRBJ1-6 and V is TRBV5-1; TRBD1 might be the D (5 bases). The CDR3 is 14 residues long. Deletions cut 4 bases from V and 10 bases from J, with 15 bases between. Germline V CDR1 and CDR2: SGHRS, YFSETQ. CDR3 amino acids: CASSNAGSWSPLHF. As DNA, the CDR3 is TGCGCCAGCAGCAATGCAGGGTCATGGTCACCCCTCCACTTT.

The V gene is TRBV30, the J gene TRBJ1-2, with no clear D. Germline CDR1 GTSNPN, CDR2 SVGIG (reference sequence). The CDR3 runs 12 residues. Trimming cost V 4 bases and J 1 base, with 7 bases left between them. This chain's CDR3 is CAWISINYGYTF. Here the CDR3 DNA reads TGTGCCTGGATTAGTATTAACTATGGCTACACCTTC.

The chain carries TRBV28 and TRBJ2-7; 8 bases fit TRBD1. With 7 bases clipped from V and 6 bases from J, the junction kept 8 bases outside the gene matches. This CDR3 contains 13 residues. Germline CDR1 reads MDHEN; CDR2 reads SYDVKM. CDR3 sequence (DNA): TGTGCCAGCAAAAGGACAGGGTTCCCCGAGCAGTACTTC. Its translation is CASKRTGFPEQYF. Complete variable domain (other parts from reference TRBV28 and TRBJ2-7): DVKVTQSSRYLVKRTGEKVFLECVQDMDHENMFWYRQDPGLGLRLIYFSYDVKMKEKGDIPEGYSVSREKKERFSLILESASTNQTSMYLCASKRTGFPEQYFGPGTRLTVT.

The chain links TRBV18 to TRBJ1-2; 7 positions match TRBD1. The CDR3 covers 16 residues. V was pared by 4 bases and J by 8 bases, with 16 bases of the junction left unmatched. In germline, CDR1 is KGHSH, CDR2 LQKENI. The CDR3 region is CASSRRTGYEGLGYTF. Here the CDR3 DNA reads TGTGCCAGCTCACGGAGGACAGGCTATGAGGGTCTGGGCTACACCTTC.

The V call is TRBV5-4, the J call TRBJ2-5, with 9 bases lining up with TRBD1. CDR3 length: 15 residues. The ends lost 5 bases at V and 5 bases at J; junction bases unmatched: 10. From germline, CDR1 is SGHNT and CDR2 YYREEE (reference sequence). The CDR3 spells CASSFRDREGETQYF. CDR3 coding DNA: TGTGCCAGCAGTTTCCGGGACAGGGAAGGGGAGACCCAGTACTTC.

The table lists this clone with a count of one. This rearrangement joins TRBV13 to TRBJ2-3; tentative D call: TRBD2 (6 bases). The length of the CDR3 is 16 residues. Trimming took 0 bases from V and 3 from J, leaving 13 bases between them. Germline V lookup: CDR1 PRHDT, CDR2 FYEKMQ (reference sequence). This CDR3 reads CASSLGQGAGTDTQYF. The CDR3 coding sequence is TGTGCCAGCAGCTTAGGCCAAGGCGCGGGGACAGATACGCAGTATTTT. Full variable domain (outside the CDR3, taken from reference TRBV13 and TRBJ2-3): AAGVIQSPRHLIKEKRETATLKCYPIPRHDTVYWYQQGPGQDPQFLISFYEKMQSDKGSIPDRFSAQQFSDYHSELNMSSLELGDSALYFCASSLGQGAGTDTQYFGPGTRLTVL.

J is TRBJ2-1 and V is TRBV2; D is possibly TRBD1 (5 bases). The CDR3 loop spans 15 amino acids. V was clipped by 6 bases and J by 0 bases, with 12 bases between them. The germline gives CDR1 SNHLY, CDR2 FYNNEI. This CDR3 is CASSLQAASYNEQFF. CDR3 bases: TGTGCCAGCAGCCTACAGGCGGCCTCCTACAATGAGCAGTTCTTC.

This rearrangement joins TRBV28 to TRBJ1-5; a possible D gene is TRBD1 (5 bases). The CDR3 runs to 15 residues. Germline V gene data show CDR1 as MDHEN and CDR2 as SYDVKM. The V gene lost 1 base and the J gene lost 4 bases, with 11 bases spanning the gap. CDR3 nucleotides: TGTGCCAGCAGTTTATCCCCGACAGCAAATCAGCCCCAGCATTTT. It yields the protein CASSLSPTANQPQHF.

The chain joins TRBV30 to TRBJ2-2; perhaps TRBD1 as D (5 bases). This CDR3 is 16 amino acids long. The V end was cut by 1 base, the J end by 3 bases, with 15 bases between. Germline V gene data show CDR1 as GTSNPN and CDR2 as SVGIG (reference sequence). The CDR3 sequence is CAWSAAARVDTGELFF. CDR3 nucleotide sequence: TGTGCCTGGAGTGCCGCGGCCAGGGTGGACACCGGGGAGCTGTTTTTT.

This chain joins TRBV4-1 and TRBJ2-7, with TRBD1 matching 7 bases. Losses at the gene ends were 4 bases for V and 4 bases for J; bases not matched to a gene: 16. The CDR3 has 17 residues. Germline CDR1 and CDR2: MGHRA and YSYEKL. CDR3 nucleotide sequence: TGCGCCAGCAGCCCCGAGGGTAGGAGGACAGGAATATACGAGCAGTACTTC. Its translation: CASSPEGRRTGIYEQYF.

The V and J genes are TRBV7-8 and TRBJ2-1, with D uncertain. V was shortened by 5 bases and J by 3 bases, with 5 bases between the two germline ends. Germline loops: CDR1 SGHVS, CDR2 FQNEAQ. The CDR3 runs 12 residues. The CDR3 nucleotides read TGTGCCAGCAGCCTAAACTACAATGAGCAGTTCTTC. This codes for CASSLNYNEQFF.

This clone occurred many times. J is TRBJ2-5 and V is TRBV10-2, with TRBD2 matching over 10 bases. Germline assignment: CDR1 WSHSY and CDR2 SAAADI. The length of the CDR3 is 13 residues. Trimming removed 4 bases from V and 4 bases from J; junction bases left unmatched: 0. As DNA, the CDR3 is TGCGCCAGCAGTGTAGCGGGAGGAGAGACCCAGTACTTC. Protein product: CASSVAGGETQYF.

This chain joins TRBV10-3 and TRBJ1-2; D gene ambiguous. The germline CDR1 and CDR2 sequences are ENHRY and SYGVKD. Trimming removed 3 bases at V and 3 bases at J, with 8 bases between. The CDR3 totals 13 residues. The CDR3 sequence is CAISDGLDYGYTF. The CDR3 bases are TGTGCCATCAGTGATGGACTGGACTATGGCTACACCTTC.

The rearrangement joins TRBV18 to TRBJ1-2; 7 bases align to TRBD1. This CDR3 comprises 11 residues. J was trimmed by 6 bases and V by 5 bases; bases with no gene match: 0. CDR1 is KGHSH and CDR2 is LQKENI in the germline V gene. The CDR3 region has the DNA TGTGCCAGCTCAACAGGGGATGGCTACACCTTC. Translated: CASSTGDGYTF.

The V gene is TRBV5-1, the J gene TRBJ1-1; D is ambiguous. The germline V and J ends were trimmed by 2 bases and 4 bases, with 6 bases remaining between them. Germline V CDR1 and CDR2: SGHRS, YFSETQ. The CDR3 extends over 12 amino acids. This CDR3 reads CASSFTGTEAFF. CDR3 coding DNA: TGCGCCAGCAGCTTTACGGGCACTGAAGCTTTCTTT.

The chain recombines TRBV12-2 with TRBJ2-2; no DNA check was done on the table's D call, TRBD2. TRBV12-2 is a listed pseudogene. The CDR3 is 22 residues long. The CDR3 nucleotides are TGTGCAAGTCGCCCTCAGATTGATGTCACAAAAGCGGGGGACCCCGACACCGGGGAGCTGTTTTTT. This gives the protein CASRPQIDVTKAGDPDTGELFF.

The chain recombines TRBV4-2 with TRBJ2-1, with 8 positions matching TRBD2. Germline CDR1 is LGHNA and CDR2 is YNFKEQ. The CDR3 consists of 16 residues. The V and J ends lost 0 bases and 7 bases, in that order; junction bases with no gene match: 8. CDR3: CASSQDGRDDLNEQFF. The CDR3 region has the DNA TGTGCCAGCAGCCAAGACGGGAGGGATGATCTTAATGAGCAGTTCTTC.

This chain links TRBV5-4 with TRBJ2-7, with TRBD2 as a possible D gene (6 bases). The CDR3 extends over 13 amino acids. V was pared by 6 bases and J by 3 bases, with 13 bases between. The germline V gene has CDR1 SGHNT and CDR2 YYREEE (reference sequence). The CDR3 loop reads CASTREPGYEQYF. The CDR3 nucleotides are TGTGCCAGCACTCGGGAGCCGGGCTACGAGCAGTACTTC. The whole variable domain, filled in from reference TRBV5-4 and TRBJ2-7, reads ETGVTQSPTHLIKTRGQQVTLRCSSQSGHNTVSWYQQALGQGPQFIFQYYREEENGRGNFPPRFSGLQFPNYSSELNVNALELDDSALYLCASTREPGYEQYFGPGTRLTVT.

A few counts support this clone. CDR3 amino acids: CASSIGQGLDYGYTF. Here the CDR3 DNA reads TGCGCCAGCAGCATAGGACAGGGTCTTGACTATGGCTACACCTTC. The chain couples TRBV5-1 to TRBJ1-2; 8 nucleotides match TRBD1. V shed 4 bases and J 3 bases; nucleotides not matched to a gene: 8. CDR1 and CDR2 from the germline V gene are SGHRS and YFSETQ. The CDR3 length is 15 residues.